These 10 T cell receptor beta chains were all obtained from the same sample, sequenced in a study of regulatory T cells in long-lasting Graves disease. HTBI primers from iRepertoire and Arm-PCR of CDR3 regions yielded the TCR beta libraries. TCRdb processed the multiplex PCR reads anew with MiXCR; each CDR3 protein has one entry. The sample lists about 430,000 distinct CDR3 sequences, around 20% occurring once. Time point specified: persistent/refractory GD, antithyroid drugs over 5 years with positive TRAb. TCR sequences were obtained from RNA taken from PBMCs. Material: peripheral blood mononuclear cells (PBMCs), obtained when the disease was refractory, from a patient treated with antithyroid drugs. The receptors were gathered from a female donor with Graves disease.

This clonotype has a count of ten or more. This chain uses TRBV30 with TRBJ2-5; TRBD1 matches 8 bases. CDR3 length: 14 amino acids. V shed 2 bases and J 1 base; nucleotides not matched to a gene: 3. Germline CDR1 is GTSNPN and CDR2 is SVGIG (reference sequence). The CDR3 spells CAWSQGASQETQYF. CDR3 DNA: TGTGCCTGGAGTCAGGGGGCTAGCCAAGAGACCCAGTACTTC.

This clonotype has just a few counts. The V call is TRBV20-1, the J call TRBJ1-2; 9 nucleotides line up with TRBD1. The CDR3 is 13 residues long. CDR1 is DFQATT and CDR2 is SNEGSKA in the germline V gene (reference sequence). The J segment lost 7 bases and the V segment lost 4 bases, leaving 7 bases of the junction unmatched. This CDR3 reads CSATVDRGIGYTF. Written as DNA, the CDR3 is TGCAGTGCTACCGTAGACAGGGGGATTGGCTACACCTTC.

This clonotype was observed many times. The rearrangement links TRBV5-4 to TRBJ2-5; D call uncertain. The V end lost 2 bases, the J end lost 2 bases, and 10 bases lay between the germline ends. CDR1 SGHNT and CDR2 YYREEE come from the germline V gene (reference sequence). CDR3 size: 14 residues. This CDR3 reads CASSLRDGQETQYF. The CDR3 bases are TGTGCCAGCAGCTTAAGAGACGGACAAGAGACCCAGTACTTC.

For this clonotype: This clone may be a read error of a much larger clone one base away. The gene calls are TRBV20-1 and TRBJ2-5; D gene ambiguous. V dropped 6 bases and J dropped 5 bases, with 7 bases sitting between them. Germline V gives CDR1 DFQATT, CDR2 SNEGSKA (reference sequence). The CDR3 length is 10 residues. The CDR3 sequence: CSAIKETQYF. The CDR3 nucleotides read TGCAGTGCAATTAAGGAGACCCAGTACTTC.

In this sample, this clonotype turned up many times. Here the CDR3 reads CASSILLANQETQYF. The CDR3 nucleotides read TGTGCCAGCAGCATATTACTAGCTAACCAAGAGACCCAGTACTTC. The chain links TRBV28 to TRBJ2-5; maybe TRBD2 (6 bases). The CDR3 runs 15 residues. Per germline, CDR1 MDHEN and CDR2 SYDVKM. Deletions cut 6 bases from V and 0 bases from J, with 14 bases between.

V usage is TRBV20-1 and J usage is TRBJ1-6; D may be TRBD1 (6 bases). The V end lost 4 bases, the J end lost 7 bases, and 14 bases lay between the germline ends. Per the germline V gene, CDR1 is DFQATT and CDR2 is SNEGSKA (reference sequence). The CDR3 spans 14 residues. The CDR3 spells CSANTGHRNSPLHF. CDR3 nucleotide sequence: TGCAGTGCTAATACGGGACACCGAAATTCACCCCTCCACTTT.

This clonotype turned up a few times. This sequence joins TRBV30 and TRBJ1-2; 8 nucleotides match TRBD1. This CDR3 has 14 residues. Germline CDR1 is GTSNPN and CDR2 is SVGIG (reference sequence). The ends lost 3 bases at V and 6 bases at J; junction bases unmatched: 9. CDR3 in amino acids: CAWSIGQGLNGYTF. The DNA for the CDR3 is TGTGCCTGGAGCATCGGACAGGGCTTGAATGGCTACACCTTC.

In its sample, this clonotype was seen many times. The chain has TRBV5-1 and TRBJ1-2; TRBD1 is a possible D gene (6 bases). Trimming shortened V by 4 bases and J by 5 bases, and 9 bases separated the two germline ends. This CDR3 has 12 residues. CDR1 is SGHRS, CDR2 YFSETQ, per germline. The CDR3 DNA follows: TGCGCCAGCAGCGAGGACAGTTATGGCTACACCTTC. Amino acids: CASSEDSYGYTF.

This rearrangement joins TRBV6-9 to TRBJ2-1; 9 bases map to TRBD2. CDR1 is MNHGY and CDR2 is SVAAGI in the germline V gene. J gave up 4 bases and V 4 bases, and 5 bases lay outside the gene matches. The length of the CDR3 is 15 residues. The CDR3 loop is CASSSLAGEYNEQFF. CDR3 DNA sequence: TGTGCCAGCAGTTCTTTAGCGGGAGAATACAATGAGCAGTTCTTC.

This clonotype was picked up a small number of times. CDR3 region: CSATRQGQQPQHF. CDR3 nucleotides: TGCAGTGCTACTCGACAGGGTCAGCAGCCCCAGCATTTT. This chain connects TRBV20-1 to TRBJ1-5, with TRBD1 matching 7 bases. J lost 7 bases, V lost 4 bases, and 7 bases had no gene match. Germline CDR1 and CDR2: DFQATT and SNEGSKA (reference sequence). The CDR3 has 13 amino acids.